This paragraph covers one T cell receptor beta chain sequence. The sample originates from a study of blood T cell repertoires in COVID-19. About the research overall: PBMCs, B-cell-depleted T cells, or T cells provided the cDNA or gDNA that made up the material.

CDR1 MNHNY and CDR2 SVGAGI come from the germline V gene (reference sequence). After removal of 8 bases from V and 6 bases from J, the junction contained 14 bases not matched to a gene. The CDR3 has 16 amino acids. Source study methods: Estimation of nucleated cell counts relied on the amplification of reference gene primers. TCRdb keeps only in-frame clones here, not all; method: immunoSEQ multiplex PCR. V and J calls and clone size come straight from that table; D and trimming were deduced from the DNA. This table holds approximately 400,000 clones, 88% found once. The sample taken for sequencing was PBMCs or T cells enriched from blood (not recorded which). The rearrangement joins TRBV6-6 to TRBJ2-7, with 12 positions matching TRBD1. The receptor's source is a woman aged 18 to 35 who had recovered from COVID-19. The CDR3 is CASGALGQGAGGEQYF. The CDR3 DNA follows: TGTGCCAGCGGGGCCTTGGGACAGGGGGCCGGCGGCGAGCAGTACTTC.